Reported below is one TCR beta chain. Its antigen is still unknown. The sample belongs to a study of OX40 agonist ivuxolimab in advanced cancers. About the study: Two cutaneous melanoma patients and one hepatocellular carcinoma patient, three in all, had partial responses. Study findings and constraints: Both blood CD4+ and CD8+ T cells showed clonal growth by week 6 at 0.1 to 3.0 mg/kg.

Blood was sampled at baseline, cycle 4 day 1, and cycle 7 day 1. CDR3 length equals 18 residues. Assay: immunoSEQ multiplex PCR; the TCRdb copy retains only in-frame clones and omits some. The sample consists of approximately 82,000 clones, roughly 85% of them appearing once. The material was CD4+ or CD8+ T cells sorted from blood, obtained in a trial of the OX40 agonist ivuxolimab. The chain joins TRBV21-1 to TRBJ1-2; the table's D gene call, TRBD1, was not cross checked with the DNA. TRBV21-1 is noted as a pseudogene. The receptor's source is an adult with an advanced solid tumor such as melanoma, head and neck, liver or kidney cancer. The CDR3: CASSKRRDRVDQNYGYTF. CDR3 DNA sequence: TGTGCCAGCAGCAAACGCCGGGACAGGGTAGACCAAAACTATGGCTACACCTTC.